The 26 T cell receptor beta chains below were found in one sample sequenced in a study of cytomegalovirus exposure and HLA in healthy donors. Use of 60 Vbeta and 13 Jbeta primers characterized the PCR. Assay used: immunoSEQ multiplex PCR; TCRdb lists only in-frame clones, some missing. The specimen's table records some 48,000 clones. The sequenced sample consisted of PBMCs. Every receptor here comes from a male donor in good health and CMV-seropositive.

V is TRBV12-5 and J is TRBJ1-5, with D possibly matching TRBD1 (5 bases). Trimming removed 0 bases from V and 6 bases from J, with 12 bases in between. Germline CDR1 is LGHNT and CDR2 is FRNRAP. The CDR3 has 15 amino acids. The CDR3 region has the DNA TGTGCTAGTGGTTTGGTAGGAGGGGTCAGTCAGCCCCAGCATTTT. This sequence encodes CASGLVGGVSQPQHF.

The chain joins TRBV7-2 to TRBJ2-1; D may be TRBD2 (5 bases). V gave up 5 bases and J gave up 8 bases, with 16 bases separating them. CDR1 is SGHTA, CDR2 FQGNSA, per germline. The CDR3 contains 14 residues. The CDR3 DNA reads TGTGCCAGCAGCCGCAAACTAGGCGCCGATGAGCAGTTCTTC. This encodes CASSRKLGADEQFF. The full variable domain, in which reference TRBV7-2 and TRBJ2-1 provide the parts outside the CDR3, is GAGVSQSPSNKVTEKGKDVELRCDPISGHTALYWYRQSLGQGLEFLIYFQGNSAPDKSGLPSDRFSAERTGGSVSTLTIQRTQQEDSAVYLCASSRKLGADEQFFGPGTRLTVL.

The chain couples TRBV2 to TRBJ1-5, with D possibly matching TRBD1 (5 bases). CDR1 and CDR2 from the germline V gene are SNHLY and FYNNEI. Trimming cost V 1 base and J 4 bases, with 8 bases left between them. The CDR3 is 14 residues long. CDR3 in amino acids: CASSEGQGNQPQHF. The CDR3 DNA reads as TGTGCCAGCAGTGAAGGGCAGGGAAATCAGCCCCAGCATTTT. The full variable domain, completed using reference TRBV2 and TRBJ1-5, is EPEVTQTPSHQVTQMGQEVILRCVPISNHLYFYWYRQILGQKVEFLVSFYNNEISEKSEIFDDQFSVERPDGSNFTLKIRSTKLEDSAMYFCASSEGQGNQPQHFGDGTRLSIL.

The chain joins TRBV18 to TRBJ2-3; possible D gene TRBD2, 6 bases. The CDR3 is 14 amino acids. Germline-derived CDR1 and CDR2 are KGHSH and LQKENI. V dropped 4 bases and J dropped 4 bases, with 12 bases sitting between them. Written as DNA, the CDR3 is TGTGCCAGCTCACTGGACGGGAGTGCAGATACGCAGTATTTT. Its translation: CASSLDGSADTQYF.

V gene TRBV7-8 combines with J gene TRBJ2-5; TRBD2 agrees at 7 bases. V shed 5 bases and J 5 bases; nucleotides not matched to a gene: 8. CDR3 length equals 14 residues. Germline assignment: CDR1 SGHVS and CDR2 FQNEAQ. CDR3 sequence reads: CASSPGTIQETQYF. In nucleotides, the CDR3 is TGTGCCAGCAGCCCCGGGACTATTCAGGAGACCCAGTACTTC.

The chain links TRBV2 to TRBJ1-1; 9 bases map to TRBD1. The trim removed 8 bases at V and 0 bases at J, leaving 4 bases unmatched. The CDR3 sequence is 14 residues long. Germline V CDR1 and CDR2: SNHLY, FYNNEI. CDR3 in DNA: TGTGCCAGCGGACAGGGGACAATGAACACTGAAGCTTTCTTT. It specifies CASGQGTMNTEAFF.

The V and J genes are TRBV7-9 and TRBJ2-7, with D possibly being TRBD1 (5 bases). Trimming shortened V by 5 bases and J by 4 bases, and 21 bases separated the two germline ends. This CDR3 spans 16 amino acids. Germline assignment: CDR1 SEHNR and CDR2 FQNEAQ (reference sequence). The CDR3 DNA sequence: TGTGCCAGCAGCGCCCCTCTTGTGGCAGGGCATTACGAGCAGTACTTC. This encodes CASSAPLVAGHYEQYF.

The chain links TRBV28 to TRBJ2-4, with D possibly TRBD1 on 6 matching bases. Trimming stripped 5 bases from V and 4 bases from J, with 15 bases between. The CDR3 has 15 residues. The V gene's germline CDR1 is MDHEN and CDR2 SYDVKM. CDR3 sequence reads: CASSTPGTTKNIQYF. The CDR3 DNA is TGTGCCAGCAGTACACCCGGGACAACTAAAAACATTCAGTACTTC.

The gene calls are TRBV18 and TRBJ2-1; 10 bases are a match to TRBD2. This CDR3 contains 15 residues. Trimming removed 6 bases from V and 5 bases from J; junction bases left unmatched: 7. The germline CDR1 and CDR2 sequences are KGHSH and LQKENI. The chain's CDR3 is CASSLRTSGDNEQFF. The CDR3 DNA reads TGTGCCAGCTCCCTTCGGACTAGCGGAGACAATGAGCAGTTCTTC. Variable domain in full (rest from reference TRBV18 and TRBJ2-1): NAGVMQNPRHLVRRRGQEARLRCSPMKGHSHVYWYRQLPEEGLKFMVYLQKENIIDESGMPKERFSAEFPKEGPSILRIQQVVRGDSAAYFCASSLRTSGDNEQFFGPGTRLTVL.

The V gene is TRBV7-3, the J gene TRBJ1-1; 7 nucleotides line up with TRBD1. V lost 5 bases, J lost 1 base, and 13 bases stayed unmatched. Per the germline V gene, CDR1 is SGHTA and CDR2 is FQGTGA. The CDR3 runs to 17 residues. The CDR3 sequence: CASSITVGRDRNTEAFF. CDR3 DNA sequence: TGTGCCAGCAGCATCACAGTCGGTCGGGACAGGAACACTGAAGCTTTCTTT.

This chain uses TRBV7-3 with TRBJ2-2; 8 positions match TRBD1. The CDR3 extends over 16 amino acids. Trimming at V came to 5 bases and at J to 4 bases, leaving 9 bases not matched to a gene. Per germline, CDR1 SGHTA and CDR2 FQGTGA. The CDR3 spells CASSPQDRVGTGELFF. The DNA for the CDR3 is TGTGCCAGCAGCCCCCAGGACAGGGTGGGCACCGGGGAGCTGTTTTTT.

V is TRBV2 and J is TRBJ2-1; 8 bases line up with TRBD2. Germline loops: CDR1 SNHLY, CDR2 FYNNEI. The CDR3 loop spans 13 amino acids. V dropped 7 bases and J dropped 16; count of bases not matched to a gene: 15. In DNA form, the CDR3 reads TGTGCCAGCACCCTTCTACTAGCGGCCCGCCCATTCTTC. The encoded protein is CASTLLLAARPFF.

The chain couples TRBV6-5 to TRBJ1-4, with D unresolved. Gene TRBJ2-2 matches the end of the DNA better, so the J call may be wrong. Germline V gene sequence: CDR1 MNHEY, CDR2 SVGAGI. The CDR3 is 12 amino acids. The CDR3 here is CASSYSGRELFF. The CDR3 DNA reads as TGTGCCAGCAGTTACTCGGGGAGGGAGCTGTTTTTT.

The rearrangement joins TRBV4-1 to TRBJ1-1; the D gene is possibly TRBD1 (6 bases). Germline V gene data show CDR1 as MGHRA and CDR2 as YSYEKL. This CDR3 is built from 14 residues. V dropped 4 bases and J dropped 0 bases, with 9 bases sitting between them. CDR3 loop: CASSPTGLNTEAFF. The CDR3 DNA reads as TGCGCCAGCAGCCCGACAGGATTGAACACTGAAGCTTTCTTT.

This rearrangement joins TRBV5-1 to TRBJ2-5, with D uncertain. Germline V gene lookup returns CDR1 SGHRS and CDR2 YFSETQ. This CDR3 is built from 16 residues. The V end was cut by 3 bases, the J end by 1 base, with 16 bases between. The CDR3 loop reads CASSSTPNIAQETQYF. DNA of the CDR3: TGCGCCAGCAGCTCCACCCCCAATATAGCCCAAGAGACCCAGTACTTC.

The chain employs TRBV6-1 and TRBJ1-3; tentatively, D is TRBD1 (5 bases). The V gene lost 6 bases and the J gene lost 15 bases, with 24 bases spanning the gap. This CDR3 has 14 residues. Germline values: CDR1 MNHNS, CDR2 SASEGT. In DNA, the CDR3 is TGTGCCAGCAGCCCGGGGGGAGTCGGGACCGCCAAATATTTT. Its translation is CASSPGGVGTAKYF.

This rearrangement joins TRBV28 to TRBJ2-3, with TRBD2 as a possible D gene (6 bases). Trimming stripped 5 bases from V and 1 base from J, with 10 bases between. The CDR3 contains 14 residues. Germline V gene sequence: CDR1 MDHEN, CDR2 SYDVKM. As DNA, the CDR3 is TGTGCCAGCAGTCTGAGACTAGGCACAGATACGCAGTATTTT. It codes for CASSLRLGTDTQYF. The full variable domain, rest sourced from reference TRBV28 and TRBJ2-3, is DVKVTQSSRYLVKRTGEKVFLECVQDMDHENMFWYRQDPGLGLRLIYFSYDVKMKEKGDIPEGYSVSREKKERFSLILESASTNQTSMYLCASSLRLGTDTQYFGPGTRLTVL.

The chain links TRBV4-3 to TRBJ2-2; D is perhaps TRBD1 (6 bases). The CDR3 runs 15 residues. V gave up 3 bases and J gave up 5 bases, with 13 bases separating them. Germline V gene data show CDR1 as LGHNA and CDR2 as YSLEER. The CDR3 nucleotides are TGCGCCAGCAGCCACCCTACGGGACAAACCGGGGAGCTGTTTTTT. Its translation is CASSHPTGQTGELFF.

CDR3 loop: CASSPQTGENSPLHF. For the CDR3, the DNA is TGTGCCAGCTCACCACAAACAGGGGAGAATTCACCCCTCCACTTT. The genes are TRBV18 and TRBJ1-6; 7 bases are a match to TRBD1. J was trimmed by 7 bases and V by 1 base; bases with no gene match: 4. This CDR3 spans 15 amino acids. The germline V gene encodes CDR1 KGHSH and CDR2 LQKENI.

This chain joins TRBV5-1 and TRBJ2-5; no clear D. Germline V gene sequence: CDR1 SGHRS, CDR2 YFSETQ. The CDR3 is 13 amino acids. The V end was cut by 4 bases, the J end by 4 bases, with 11 bases between. The CDR3: CASSPSTGETQYF. For the CDR3, the DNA is TGCGCCAGCAGCCCCTCAACGGGAGAGACCCAGTACTTC.

This chain joins TRBV4-2 and TRBJ2-1; 13 nucleotides match TRBD2. Germline values: CDR1 LGHNA, CDR2 YNFKEQ. The V segment lost 4 bases and the J segment 9 bases; nucleotides outside the gene matches: 6. This CDR3 contains 15 residues. The CDR3 coding sequence is TGTGCCAGCAGCCTCGGACTAGCGGGGGTTGGTGAGCAGTTCTTC. Amino acid sequence: CASSLGLAGVGEQFF.

The chain recombines TRBV4-3 with TRBJ2-7; 7 bases align to TRBD2. The CDR3 totals 15 residues. The ends lost 4 bases at V and 1 base at J; junction bases unmatched: 7. The germline gives CDR1 LGHNA, CDR2 YSLEER. The CDR3 reads CASSPGGDPSYEQYF. CDR3 in DNA: TGCGCCAGCAGCCCTGGGGGGGATCCTTCCTACGAGCAGTACTTC.

The gene calls are TRBV9 and TRBJ2-3; 11 bases are a match to TRBD2. The CDR3 sequence is 18 residues long. The J segment lost 0 bases and the V segment lost 0 bases, leaving 6 bases of the junction unmatched. The germline CDR1 and CDR2 sequences are SGDLS and YYNGEE. The CDR3 protein is CASSVELAGVYSTDTQYF. The CDR3, as DNA: TGTGCCAGCAGCGTAGAACTAGCGGGGGTTTATAGCACAGATACGCAGTATTTT.

The chain uses TRBV5-4 and TRBJ2-6, with unresolved D. Germline CDR1 SGHNT, CDR2 YYREEE (reference sequence). The CDR3 runs 14 residues. Trimming removed 6 bases at V and 0 bases at J, with 7 bases between. The CDR3 region has the DNA TGTGCCAGCATGACTTTCTCTGGGGCCAACGTCCTGACTTTC. It codes for CASMTFSGANVLTF.

The J gene is TRBJ1-1, the V gene TRBV5-1; D is possibly TRBD1 (5 bases). This CDR3 has 20 residues. Deletions cut 0 bases from V and 0 bases from J, with 24 bases between. Germline-derived CDR1 and CDR2 are SGHRS and YFSETQ. The CDR3 reads CASSLALVWGVVRVNTEAFF. The CDR3 nucleotides read TGCGCCAGCAGCTTGGCCCTCGTTTGGGGGGTGGTAAGGGTGAACACTGAAGCTTTCTTT.

The chain couples TRBV30 to TRBJ2-2; 10 bases match TRBD2. The CDR3 runs 14 residues. V shed 5 bases and J 4 bases; nucleotides not matched to a gene: 4. Germline CDR1 and CDR2: GTSNPN and SVGIG (reference sequence). The CDR3 DNA reads TGTGCCTGGGGACTAGCGGCTCCCACCGGGGAGCTGTTTTTT. It is translated as CAWGLAAPTGELFF.